This T cell receptor beta chain was captured in a study of beta chain features in type 1 diabetes. Whole-study results and caveats: These data did not resolve whether HLA type affects TCRB rearrangement. The VDJ junctions of type 1 diabetes patients carried fewer insertions and more deletions. Among patients with Type 1 diabetes, TCRB CDR3s were moderately but significantly shorter in every one of the four CD4+ subsets. The naive, central memory and Treg TCRB repertoires showed an apparent similarity that was greater among patients than among healthy donors.

cDNA synthesis used the whole RNA isolate, giving expressed TCRB sequences. The table came from immunoSEQ multiplex PCR; TCRdb's copy has only in-frame clones and leaves some out. This sample has approximately 260,000 clones, with around 22% found just once. The germline gives CDR1 MNHNY, CDR2 SVGAGI (reference sequence). The length of the CDR3 is 15 residues. V lost 7 bases to trimming and J lost 2 bases; unmatched junction nucleotides: 6. Turning to this clone: What it binds is unknown.

Sequencing was carried out using naive CD4+ T cells from blood. This TCR derives from a woman aged 25 to 45 with type 1 diabetes. The V gene is TRBV6-6, the J gene TRBJ2-1; 9 bases are a match to TRBD2. DNA for the CDR3: TGTGCCAGCACCCATAGGACTAGCGCCTACAATGAGCAGTTCTTC. Translated: CASTHRTSAYNEQFF.